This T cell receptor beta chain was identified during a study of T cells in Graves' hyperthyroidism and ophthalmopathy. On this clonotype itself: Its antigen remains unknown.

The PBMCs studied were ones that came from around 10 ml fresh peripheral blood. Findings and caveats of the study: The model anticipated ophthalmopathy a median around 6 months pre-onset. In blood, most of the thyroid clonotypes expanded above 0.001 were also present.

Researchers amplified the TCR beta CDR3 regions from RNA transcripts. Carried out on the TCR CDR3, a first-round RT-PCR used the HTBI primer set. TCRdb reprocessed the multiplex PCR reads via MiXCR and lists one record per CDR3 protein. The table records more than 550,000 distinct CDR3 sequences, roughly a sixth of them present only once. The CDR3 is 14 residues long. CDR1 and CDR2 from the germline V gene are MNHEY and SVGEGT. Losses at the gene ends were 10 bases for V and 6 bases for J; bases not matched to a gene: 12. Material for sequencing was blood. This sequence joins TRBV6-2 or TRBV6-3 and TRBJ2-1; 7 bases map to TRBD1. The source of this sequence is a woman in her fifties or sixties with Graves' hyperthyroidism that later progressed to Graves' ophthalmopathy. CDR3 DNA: TGTGCCACGCGACCGGGACAGACAAGCAATGAGCAGTTCTTC. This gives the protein CATRPGQTSNEQFF.